This is a list of T cell receptor beta chains from one sample in a study of blood T cells in healthy people across ages. TCRdb fed the 5' RACE reads into MiXCR, producing one record per CDR3 protein. The sample records hundreds of thousands of distinct CDR3 sequences, roughly 44% being singletons. Sequenced: blood. The receptors stem from a man in his sixties in good health. Each CDR3 is given with its conserved first and last residue. A D gene is named only where the DNA matches it firmly. Clone size is stated in some rows and not others, as once, few, many or a class when expanded.

v_gene: TRBV4-3; abundance: -; d_gene: -; j_gene: TRBJ1-1; CDR3aa: CVSSQGARWKSEAFF; CDR3nt: TGCGTCAGCAGCCAAGGCGCCCGATGGAAGAGTGAAGCTTTCTTT
v_gene: TRBV5-1; abundance: many; d_gene: -; j_gene: TRBJ2-7; CDR3aa: CASSPDRYYEQYF; CDR3nt: TGCGCCAGCAGCCCTGACAGGTACTACGAGCAGTACTTC
v_gene: TRBV20-1; abundance: -; d_gene: TRBD2; j_gene: TRBJ2-1; CDR3aa: CSARASGNNEQFF; CDR3nt: TGCAGTGCTAGGGCTAGCGGTAACAATGAGCAGTTCTTC
v_gene: TRBV4-1; abundance: -; d_gene: -; j_gene: TRBJ2-1; CDR3aa: CASSQAFTTRTAEQFF; CDR3nt: TGCGCCAGCAGCCAAGCGTTTACTACAAGGACAGCTGAGCAGTTCTTC
v_gene: TRBV7-9; abundance: -; d_gene: TRBD1; j_gene: TRBJ2-7; CDR3aa: CASSRTTGAGSYEQYF; CDR3nt: TGTGCCAGCAGCCGGACGACAGGGGCAGGATCCTACGAGCAGTACTTC
v_gene: TRBV5-1; abundance: many; d_gene: -; j_gene: TRBJ2-7; CDR3aa: CASSLDLVSSYEQYF; CDR3nt: TGCGCCAGCAGCTTAGATCTCGTTAGCTCCTACGAGCAGTACTTC
v_gene: TRBV18; abundance: -; d_gene: -; j_gene: TRBJ1-2; CDR3aa: CASSPPTASGYGYTF; CDR3nt: TGTGCCAGCTCACCACCGACGGCCTCCGGCTATGGCTACACCTTC
v_gene: TRBV5-6; abundance: -; d_gene: TRBD2; j_gene: TRBJ2-1; CDR3aa: CASSPETSGAFSYNEQFF; CDR3nt: TGTGCCAGCAGCCCGGAAACTAGCGGGGCTTTTTCCTACAATGAGCAGTTCTTC
v_gene: TRBV6-1; abundance: -; d_gene: -; j_gene: TRBJ2-5; CDR3aa: CASSAAGTQPPETQYF; CDR3nt: TGTGCCAGCAGTGCAGCAGGTACTCAACCGCCAGAGACCCAGTACTTC
v_gene: TRBV20-1; abundance: -; d_gene: TRBD1; j_gene: TRBJ2-7; CDR3aa: CSARGQQGASYEQYF; CDR3nt: TGCAGTGCTAGAGGTCAACAGGGGGCCTCCTACGAGCAGTACTTC